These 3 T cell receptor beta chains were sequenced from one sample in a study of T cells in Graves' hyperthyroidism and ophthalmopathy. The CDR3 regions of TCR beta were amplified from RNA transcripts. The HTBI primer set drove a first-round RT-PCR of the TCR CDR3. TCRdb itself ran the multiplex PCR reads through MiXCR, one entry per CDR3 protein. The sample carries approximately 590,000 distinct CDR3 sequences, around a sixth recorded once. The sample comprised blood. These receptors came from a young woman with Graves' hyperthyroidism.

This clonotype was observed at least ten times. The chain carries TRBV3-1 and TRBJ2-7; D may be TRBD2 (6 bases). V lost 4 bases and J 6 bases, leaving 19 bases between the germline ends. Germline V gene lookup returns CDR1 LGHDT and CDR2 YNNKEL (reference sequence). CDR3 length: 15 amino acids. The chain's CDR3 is CASSRFRRAFFEQYF. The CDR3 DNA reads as TGTGCCAGCAGCCGGTTCCGGAGGGCCTTTTTCGAGCAGTACTTC.

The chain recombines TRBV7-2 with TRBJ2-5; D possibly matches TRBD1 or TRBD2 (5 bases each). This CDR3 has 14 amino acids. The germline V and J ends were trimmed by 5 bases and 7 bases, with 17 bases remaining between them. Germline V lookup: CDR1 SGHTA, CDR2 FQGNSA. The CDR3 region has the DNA TGTGCCAGCAGCAAGGGACCCGGGATGGGGACCCAGTACTTC. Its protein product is CASSKGPGMGTQYF.

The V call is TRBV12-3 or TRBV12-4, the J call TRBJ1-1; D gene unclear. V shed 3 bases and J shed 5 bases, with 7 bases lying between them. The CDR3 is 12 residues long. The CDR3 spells CASSFFRTEAFF. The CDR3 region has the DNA TGTGCCAGCAGTTTTTTTCGAACTGAAGCTTTCTTT.